Presented here are 32 T cell receptor beta chains from one specimen sequenced in a study of identical twins. TCRdb reprocessed the 5' RACE reads with MiXCR, giving one entry per CDR3 protein. Altogether 450,000 or so distinct CDR3 sequences are present, 12% to 15% being singletons, with the ten largest covering 0.4% to 0.55%. The same data also went into a second study, on yellow fever vaccine responses in identical twins.

The specimen was CD4+ T cells sorted from blood. The receptors were sampled from a woman between 18 and 30 years old in good health.

This clonotype was recorded at least ten times. This chain connects TRBV15 to TRBJ2-1; D may correspond to TRBD1 or TRBD2 (5 bases each). The V gene lost 3 bases and the J gene lost 4 bases, with 19 bases spanning the gap. CDR1 LNHNV and CDR2 YYDKDF come from the germline V gene (reference sequence). The CDR3 totals 17 residues. The CDR3 is CATSRAEGPILYNEQFF. The DNA of the CDR3 is TGTGCCACCAGCAGGGCTGAGGGACCGATCCTATACAATGAGCAGTTCTTC.

This clonotype was counted many times. The gene calls are TRBV5-1 and TRBJ2-3; 10 nucleotides line up with TRBD1. Germline-derived CDR1 and CDR2 are SGHRS and YFSETQ. The CDR3 runs 17 residues. The ends lost 4 bases at V and 7 bases at J; junction bases unmatched: 15. CDR3 coding DNA: TGCGCCAGCAGCCCCTACGGCGAGACAGGGGGCGCGAATACGCAGTATTTT. Translating it yields CASSPYGETGGANTQYF.

This clonotype came up a few times. This chain connects TRBV15 to TRBJ2-3; D assignment may be TRBD1 or TRBD2 (5 bases each). The ends were cut back, 0 bases at V and 12 bases at J, with 19 bases in the middle. Germline CDR1 reads LNHNV; CDR2 reads YYDKDF (reference sequence). The CDR3 consists of 15 residues. This CDR3 reads CATSRDLVGDGDQYF. The CDR3 region has the DNA TGTGCCACCAGCAGAGATCTAGTAGGGGACGGGGACCAGTATTTT.

The chain uses TRBV12-3 or TRBV12-4 and TRBJ1-2, with D perhaps matching TRBD1 (6 bases). The CDR3 is 14 residues long. The V end was cut by 0 bases, the J end by 8 bases, with 13 bases between. CDR3 coding DNA: TGTGCCAGCAGTTTAGCCCTCGGGGGCCGGGGCTACACCTTC. Its protein product is CASSLALGGRGYTF.

V is TRBV11-2 and J is TRBJ1-1; 7 positions match TRBD1. Germline V lookup: CDR1 SGHAT, CDR2 FQNNGV. This CDR3 has 16 amino acids. V trimming: 3 bases; J trimming: 6 bases; junction bases outside the gene matches: 13. CDR3 residues: CASSFPTGPRLAEAFF. Written as DNA, the CDR3 is TGTGCCAGCAGCTTCCCGACAGGGCCACGTTTGGCTGAAGCTTTCTTT.

This clonotype came up a few times. V and J are TRBV3-1 and TRBJ2-3; 16 nucleotides align to TRBD2. This CDR3 contains 18 residues. V was clipped by 4 bases and J by 6 bases; unmatched bases: 10. Germline V gene data show CDR1 as LGHDT and CDR2 as YNNKEL (reference sequence). The CDR3 sequence: CASSLLGTSGGAFDTQYF. As DNA, the CDR3 is TGTGCCAGCAGCCTGCTCGGGACTAGCGGGGGGGCCTTTGATACGCAGTATTTT.

CDR3 bases: TGTGCCAGCAGTCAGCTCGCTGACGAGCAGTACTTC. Translation: CASSQLADEQYF. The chain uses TRBV7-2 and TRBJ2-7; D unresolved. This CDR3 has 12 amino acids. Germline CDR1 is SGHTA and CDR2 is FQGNSA. Trimming stripped 6 bases from V and 5 bases from J, with 11 bases between.

This clonotype was counted at least ten times. The chain links TRBV7-3 to TRBJ1-1; no clear D. From germline, CDR1 is SGHTA and CDR2 FQGTGA. The V gene lost 5 bases and the J gene lost 5 bases, with 18 bases spanning the gap. This CDR3 has 15 amino acids. In nucleotides, the CDR3 is TGTGCCAGCAGCGACATTGACCAAGGAGGGACTGAAGCTTTCTTT. This codes for CASSDIDQGGTEAFF. The complete variable domain, with remaining parts taken from reference TRBV7-3 and TRBJ1-1, reads GAGVSQTPSNKVTEKGKYVELRCDPISGHTALYWYRQSLGQGPEFLIYFQGTGAADDSGLPNDRFFAVRPEGSVSTLKIQRTERGDSAVYLCASSDIDQGGTEAFFGQGTRLTVV.

This clonotype occurred many times. This chain uses TRBV7-2 with TRBJ2-7; the match to TRBD2 covers 8 bases. The junction had 7 bases not matched to a gene; V was cut back by 2 bases and J by 7 bases. The V gene's germline CDR1 is SGHTA and CDR2 FQGNSA. The CDR3 extends over 14 amino acids. CDR3 DNA: TGTGCCAGCAGCTTACGTAGCGGGGCTTCTGAGCAGTACTTC. This translates into CASSLRSGASEQYF.

The genes are TRBV9 and TRBJ2-3; 8 bases agree with TRBD2. The germline V gene has CDR1 SGDLS and CDR2 YYNGEE. V was pared by 6 bases and J by 0 bases, with 6 bases of the junction left unmatched. This CDR3 region has 15 residues. CDR3 amino acids: CASTSGGASTDTQYF. CDR3 DNA sequence: TGTGCCAGCACCTCGGGGGGGGCGAGCACAGATACGCAGTATTTT.

The rearrangement uses TRBV6-1 and TRBJ1-1; D is perhaps TRBD1 (5 bases). The CDR3 covers 13 residues. From germline, CDR1 is MNHNS and CDR2 SASEGT. Trimming pared 6 bases from V and 6 bases from J, leaving 14 bases between. The CDR3 nucleotides read TGTGCCAGCAGAGGGGTTTTATTCCCTGAAGCTTTCTTT. Its translation is CASRGVLFPEAFF.

In its sample, this clonotype was seen a few times. The genes are TRBV4-3 and TRBJ2-7, with 11 bases fitting TRBD2. Trimming removed 6 bases from V and 0 bases from J; junction bases left unmatched: 7. Germline lookup yields CDR1 LGHNA and CDR2 YSLEER. CDR3 length: 16 amino acids. CDR3 DNA sequence: TGCGCCAGCAGTCAACTAGCGGGAGACTTCTCCTACGAGCAGTACTTC. Translating it yields CASSQLAGDFSYEQYF.

The table lists this clonotype with a few counts. CDR3 in amino acids: CASSKLATVGELFF. CDR3 coding DNA: TGTGCCAGCAGTAAACTAGCGACTGTGGGGGAGCTGTTTTTT. The chain uses TRBV3-1 and TRBJ2-2; 7 bases align to TRBD2. The CDR3 runs to 14 residues. J lost 8 bases, V lost 6 bases, and 9 bases had no gene match. Germline values: CDR1 LGHDT, CDR2 YNNKEL (reference sequence).

The gene calls are TRBV5-5 and TRBJ2-1; TRBD1 matches 9 bases. In germline, CDR1 is SGHKS, CDR2 YYEKEE (reference sequence). The J segment lost 5 bases and the V segment lost 4 bases, leaving 13 bases of the junction unmatched. This CDR3 has 17 residues. As DNA, the CDR3 is TGTGCCAGCAGCATTCTAGCCGGGACAGGGACGGACAATGAGCAGTTCTTC. Its translation: CASSILAGTGTDNEQFF.

This clonotype was seen a single time. V and J are TRBV18 and TRBJ2-7; D may match TRBD1 or TRBD2 (5 bases each). The CDR3 consists of 13 residues. V was clipped by 1 base and J by 3 bases, with 7 bases between them. Germline V lookup: CDR1 KGHSH, CDR2 LQKENI. The CDR3 DNA sequence: TGTGCCAGCTCACCACGAGGGGACTACGAGCAGTACTTC. This translates into CASSPRGDYEQYF.

Only a few counts were recorded for this clonotype. The chain recombines TRBV28 with TRBJ1-2, with 9 bases identical to TRBD1. Germline V lookup: CDR1 MDHEN, CDR2 SYDVKM. V gave up 7 bases and J gave up 4 bases; unmatched junction bases: 7. The CDR3 spans 14 residues. This CDR3 is CASTSTGGIYGYTF. The CDR3 DNA is TGTGCCAGCACATCCACAGGGGGCATCTATGGCTACACCTTC.

A few counts support this clonotype. This chain joins TRBV12-3 or TRBV12-4 and TRBJ2-3; maybe TRBD2 (6 bases). The CDR3 runs 15 residues. V lost 7 bases and J lost 5, with 19 bases in between. CDR3 sequence reads: CASTWSASVQDTQYF. The CDR3, as DNA: TGTGCCAGCACATGGTCGGCTAGCGTACAAGATACGCAGTATTTT.

The genes are TRBV6-5 and TRBJ2-3, with a possible D match to TRBD2 (6 bases). V lost 4 bases and J lost 6, with 14 bases in between. Germline V gives CDR1 MNHEY, CDR2 SVGAGI. The CDR3 runs 14 residues. CDR3 sequence (DNA): TGTGCCAGCAGTTCCGCGGACTATGTGGATACGCAGTATTTT. It translates to CASSSADYVDTQYF.

This clonotype was seen a few times. The genes are TRBV2 and TRBJ2-4, with D hard to call. Trimming cost V 6 bases and J 6 bases, with 12 bases left between them. CDR3 length: 13 amino acids. Germline V lookup: CDR1 SNHLY, CDR2 FYNNEI. The CDR3 here is CASSKPPGNIQYF. The CDR3 nucleotides read TGTGCCAGCAGCAAGCCGCCCGGAAACATTCAGTACTTC.

The sample holds a few counts of this clonotype. V usage is TRBV5-1 and J usage is TRBJ2-2, with a weak D call TRBD1 (5 bases). Deletions cut 3 bases from V and 0 bases from J, with 15 bases between. In germline, CDR1 is SGHRS, CDR2 YFSETQ. The CDR3 has 17 amino acids. The CDR3 DNA sequence: TGCGCCAGCAGCTCGAAAAAGACAGTACCGAACACCGGGGAGCTGTTTTTT. Translating it yields CASSSKKTVPNTGELFF.

This clonotype came up many times. The chain links TRBV12-3 or TRBV12-4 to TRBJ2-5; 7 nucleotides agree with TRBD1. V trimming: 5 bases; J trimming: 7 bases; junction bases outside the gene matches: 7. The CDR3 consists of 13 residues. This chain's CDR3 is CASSGQAVGTQYF. DNA of the CDR3: TGTGCCAGCAGTGGACAGGCTGTTGGGACCCAGTACTTC.

V is TRBV29-1 and J is TRBJ2-7; D perhaps matches TRBD1 (6 bases). Germline CDR1 SQVTM, CDR2 ANQGSEA. The CDR3 contains 13 residues. The ends were cut back, 4 bases at V and 3 bases at J, with 13 bases in the middle. Written as DNA, the CDR3 is TGCAGCGTTGTGGCAGGGGCGATCTACGAGCAGTACTTC. It yields the protein CSVVAGAIYEQYF.

This clonotype has ten or more counts. The DNA of the CDR3 is TGCAGCGTGACGACCGGGACAGGGGGCCGCGGGGGAAGGAGCACAGATACGCAGTATTTT. This gives the protein CSVTTGTGGRGGRSTDTQYF. The chain joins TRBV29-1 to TRBJ2-3, with TRBD1 matching 12 bases. The CDR3 is 20 amino acids. V lost 6 bases, J lost 0 bases, and 19 bases stayed unmatched. Germline loops: CDR1 SQVTM, CDR2 ANQGSEA.

This clonotype was seen more than once but under ten times. The rearrangement joins TRBV20-1 to TRBJ2-1; 7 bases fit TRBD1. This CDR3 comprises 15 residues. J was trimmed by 4 bases and V by 4 bases; bases with no gene match: 10. Germline V gives CDR1 DFQATT, CDR2 SNEGSKA (reference sequence). The CDR3 DNA reads TGCAGTGCTACTAAATCGACAGGGATTTACAATGAGCAGTTCTTC. Translation gives CSATKSTGIYNEQFF.

This clonotype has at least ten counts. The chain couples TRBV12-3 or TRBV12-4 to TRBJ2-3; 10 bases map to TRBD2. The CDR3 loop spans 16 amino acids. The trim removed 1 base at V and 0 bases at J, leaving 1 base unmatched. In DNA form, the CDR3 reads TGTGCCAGCAGTTTAGAACTAGCGGGAAGCACAGATACGCAGTATTTT. Translating gives CASSLELAGSTDTQYF.

This chain uses TRBV5-1 with TRBJ2-7; D is undetermined. CDR3 length: 12 amino acids. The V and J ends lost 4 bases and 5 bases respectively, with 10 bases between them. Germline V gene data show CDR1 as SGHRS and CDR2 as YFSETQ. The CDR3 reads CASSDRGDEQYF. Here the CDR3 DNA reads TGCGCCAGCAGCGACCGTGGGGACGAGCAGTACTTC.

This clonotype was counted only a few times. The chain joins TRBV5-1 to TRBJ2-2; perhaps TRBD2 as D (5 bases). This CDR3 spans 13 amino acids. Trimming pared 4 bases from V and 7 bases from J, leaving 11 bases between. The V gene's germline CDR1 is SGHRS and CDR2 YFSETQ. Written as DNA, the CDR3 is TGCGCCAGCAGCGATGGACTCGGCGGGGAGCTGTTTTTT. Residues: CASSDGLGGELFF.

This clonotype showed up just a few times. The chain is built from TRBV7-3 and TRBJ2-1, with 7 bases fitting TRBD1. CDR3 length equals 14 residues. Germline V gene data show CDR1 as SGHTA and CDR2 as FQGTGA. V gave up 6 bases and J gave up 6 bases; unmatched junction bases: 8. The CDR3 DNA is TGTGCCAGCAGACTAGGGACAGAGTCCAATGAGCAGTTCTTC. Translated: CASRLGTESNEQFF.

This clonotype occurred a few times. The rearrangement joins TRBV20-1 to TRBJ2-2; D possibly corresponds to TRBD2 (6 bases). CDR1 is DFQATT, CDR2 SNEGSKA, per germline (reference sequence). The CDR3 extends over 17 amino acids. Trimming stripped 3 bases from V and 0 bases from J, with 17 bases between. This chain's CDR3 is CSASHPRGGTNTGELFF. The CDR3 region has the DNA TGCAGTGCTAGTCACCCTAGGGGAGGAACGAACACCGGGGAGCTGTTTTTT.

This clonotype was counted at least ten times. V is TRBV12-3 or TRBV12-4 and J is TRBJ2-1; 9 bases match TRBD2. CDR3 length: 17 amino acids. The V gene end was trimmed by 5 bases and the J gene end by 4 bases; junction bases not matched to a gene: 12. CDR3 region: CASSRTQTSGGYNEQFF. The CDR3 DNA reads TGTGCCAGCAGTAGGACACAGACTAGCGGAGGATACAATGAGCAGTTCTTC.

Here the CDR3 reads CASSLLAGRISEQYF. Written as DNA, the CDR3 is TGTGCCAGCAGCCTACTAGCGGGAAGAATCAGCGAGCAGTACTTC. This sequence joins TRBV7-2 and TRBJ2-7; 10 nucleotides agree with TRBD2. Germline CDR1 and CDR2: SGHTA and FQGNSA. The CDR3 consists of 15 residues. V was clipped by 5 bases and J by 6 bases; unmatched bases: 10.

This clonotype occurred a few times. The V gene is TRBV21-1, the J gene TRBJ2-5; the table calls TRBD2, which could not be checked here. TRBV21-1 has pseudogene status. The CDR3 runs 13 residues. CDR3 bases: TGTGCCAGCTTCTTCCTCCAAGATGAGACCCAGTACTTC. It yields the protein CASFFLQDETQYF.